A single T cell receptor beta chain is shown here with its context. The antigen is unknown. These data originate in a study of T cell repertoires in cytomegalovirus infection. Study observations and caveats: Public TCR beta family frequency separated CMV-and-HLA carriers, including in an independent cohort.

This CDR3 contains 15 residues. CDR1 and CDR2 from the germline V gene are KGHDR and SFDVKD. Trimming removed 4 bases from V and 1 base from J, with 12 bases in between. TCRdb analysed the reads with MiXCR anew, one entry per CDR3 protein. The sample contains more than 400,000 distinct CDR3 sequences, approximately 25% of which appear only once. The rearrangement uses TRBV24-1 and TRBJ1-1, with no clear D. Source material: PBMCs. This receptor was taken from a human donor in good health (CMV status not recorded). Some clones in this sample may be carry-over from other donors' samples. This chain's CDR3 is CATSESTGRNTEAFF. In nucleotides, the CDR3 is TGTGCCACCAGTGAGTCGACCGGGAGGAACACTGAAGCTTTCTTT.